This T cell receptor beta chain is drawn from a study of cytomegalovirus exposure and HLA in healthy donors. The CDR3 is 16 amino acids. The germline CDR1 and CDR2 sequences are SGDLS and YYNGEE. V lost 0 bases and J 3 bases, leaving 13 bases between the germline ends. The study's findings and limits: Within the 120 or so validation repertoires, first-cohort TCR clusters tended to co-occur, according to a later analysis. As confirmed in vitro, three CMV-associated chains were specific for CMV antigens.

Assay used: immunoSEQ multiplex PCR; TCRdb lists only in-frame clones, some missing. Of some 140,000 clones listed, 82% were seen once; the top ten hold around 27%. With regard to this clone: Its antigen is still unknown.

The V call is TRBV9, the J call TRBJ1-3, with TRBD1 as a possible D gene (5 bases). The clonotype comes from a man aged 30 to 45 in good health and CMV-seropositive. Input material: PBMCs. In nucleotides, the CDR3 is TGTGCCAGCAGCGTAGCTGGGGGGGGGAATGGAAACACCATATATTTT. Translating gives CASSVAGGGNGNTIYF.